This TCR beta chain was retrieved from a study of T cells in Graves' hyperthyroidism and ophthalmopathy. Study-level points and caveats: Stable hyperthyroidism was separated from ophthalmopathy by a model based on 13 V-J features.

This clonotype has ten or more counts. The antigen remains undetermined. It was RNA transcripts that yielded the amplified TCR beta CDR3 regions. Initially, a first-round RT-PCR of the TCR CDR3 employed the HTBI primer set. Each CDR3 protein gets one entry after TCRdb re-called the multiplex PCR reads with MiXCR. The sample shows 330,000 or so distinct CDR3 sequences, roughly 18% of them seen only once. Per the germline V gene, CDR1 is MNHGY and CDR2 is SAAAGT. This CDR3 spans 13 amino acids. Trimming took off 5 bases at V and 2 bases at J, with 10 bases between the two ends. The chain is built from TRBV6-8 and TRBJ2-7; no reliable D call. This sequence was found in a woman aged 40 to 50 with Graves' ophthalmopathy. The sequenced material came from blood. CDR3: CASSLRSPYEQYF. The CDR3 nucleotides are TGTGCCAGCAGTCTCCGCTCCCCCTACGAGCAGTACTTC.